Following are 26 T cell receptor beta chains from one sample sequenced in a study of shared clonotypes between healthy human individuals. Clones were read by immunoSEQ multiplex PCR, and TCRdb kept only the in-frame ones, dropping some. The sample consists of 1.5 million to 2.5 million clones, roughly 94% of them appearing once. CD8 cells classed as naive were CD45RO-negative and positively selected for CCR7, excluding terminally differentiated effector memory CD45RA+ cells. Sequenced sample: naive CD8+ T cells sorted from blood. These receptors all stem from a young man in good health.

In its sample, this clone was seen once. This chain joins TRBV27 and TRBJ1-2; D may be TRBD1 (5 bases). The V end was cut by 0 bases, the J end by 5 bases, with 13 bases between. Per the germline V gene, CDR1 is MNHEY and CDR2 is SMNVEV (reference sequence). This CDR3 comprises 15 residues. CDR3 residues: CASSLSWGAAYGYTF. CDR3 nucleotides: TGTGCCAGCAGTTTATCTTGGGGCGCCGCTTATGGCTACACCTTC.

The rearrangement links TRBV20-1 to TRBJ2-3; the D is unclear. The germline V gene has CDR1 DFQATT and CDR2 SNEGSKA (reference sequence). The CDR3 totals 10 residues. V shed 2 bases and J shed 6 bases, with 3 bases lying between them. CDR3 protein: CSARYDTQYF. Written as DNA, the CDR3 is TGCAGTGCTAGATACGATACGCAGTATTTT.

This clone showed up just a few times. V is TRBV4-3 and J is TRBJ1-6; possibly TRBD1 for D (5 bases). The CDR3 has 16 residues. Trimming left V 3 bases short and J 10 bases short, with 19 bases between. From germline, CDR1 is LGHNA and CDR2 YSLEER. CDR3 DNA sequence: TGCGCCAGCAGCCACTTCGGGGCGTCCACTTCCTCACCCCTCCACTTT. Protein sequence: CASSHFGASTSSPLHF.

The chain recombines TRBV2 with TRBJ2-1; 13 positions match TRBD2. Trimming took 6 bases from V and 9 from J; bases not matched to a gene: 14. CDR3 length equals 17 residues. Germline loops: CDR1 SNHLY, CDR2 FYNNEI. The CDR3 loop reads CASSPDGGLAGEFEQFF. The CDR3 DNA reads TGTGCCAGCAGCCCTGATGGCGGACTAGCGGGAGAGTTTGAGCAGTTCTTC. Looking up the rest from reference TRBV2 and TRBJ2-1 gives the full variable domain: EPEVTQTPSHQVTQMGQEVILRCVPISNHLYFYWYRQILGQKVEFLVSFYNNEISEKSEIFDDQFSVERPDGSNFTLKIRSTKLEDSAMYFCASSPDGGLAGEFEQFFGPGTRLTVL.

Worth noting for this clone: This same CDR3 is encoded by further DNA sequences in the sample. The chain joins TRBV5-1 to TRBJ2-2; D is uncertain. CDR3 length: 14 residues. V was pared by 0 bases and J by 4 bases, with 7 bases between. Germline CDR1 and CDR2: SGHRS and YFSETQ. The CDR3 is CASSLGPGTGELFF. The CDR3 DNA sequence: TGCGCCAGCAGCTTGGGGCCGGGCACCGGGGAGCTGTTTTTT.

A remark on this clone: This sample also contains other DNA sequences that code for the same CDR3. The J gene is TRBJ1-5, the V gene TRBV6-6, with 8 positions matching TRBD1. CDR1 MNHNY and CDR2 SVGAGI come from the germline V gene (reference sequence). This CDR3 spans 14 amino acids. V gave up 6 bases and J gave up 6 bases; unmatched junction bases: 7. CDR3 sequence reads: CASSDGQGIQPQHF. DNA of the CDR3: TGTGCCAGCAGCGATGGACAGGGTATTCAGCCCCAGCATTTT.

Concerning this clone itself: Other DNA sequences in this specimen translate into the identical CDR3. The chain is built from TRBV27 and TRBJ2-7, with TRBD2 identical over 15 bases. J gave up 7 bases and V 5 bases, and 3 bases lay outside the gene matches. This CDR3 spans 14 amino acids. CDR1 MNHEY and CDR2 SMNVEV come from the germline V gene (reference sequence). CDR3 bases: TGTGCCAGCAGTCCGGGACTAGCGGGGGGTGAGCAGTACTTC. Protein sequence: CASSPGLAGGEQYF.

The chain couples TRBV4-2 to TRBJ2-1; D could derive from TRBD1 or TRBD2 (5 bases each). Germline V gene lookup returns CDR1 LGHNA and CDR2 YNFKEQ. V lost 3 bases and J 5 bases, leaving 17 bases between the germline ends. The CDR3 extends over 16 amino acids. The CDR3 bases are TGTGCCAGCAGCCACACCCAAGGGACGGAAGACAATGAGCAGTTCTTC. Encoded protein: CASSHTQGTEDNEQFF.

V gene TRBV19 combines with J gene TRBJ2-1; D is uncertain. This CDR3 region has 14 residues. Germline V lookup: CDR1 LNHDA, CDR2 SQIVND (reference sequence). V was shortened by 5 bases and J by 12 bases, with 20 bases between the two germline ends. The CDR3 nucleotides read TGTGCCAGTAGTTCCCTTCCGGGCGCCGTAGGGCAGTTCTTC. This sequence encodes CASSSLPGAVGQFF.

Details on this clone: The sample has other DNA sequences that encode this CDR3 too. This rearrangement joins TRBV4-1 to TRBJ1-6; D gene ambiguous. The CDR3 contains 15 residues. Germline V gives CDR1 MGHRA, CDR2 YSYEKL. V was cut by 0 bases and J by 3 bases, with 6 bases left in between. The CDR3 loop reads CASSQDLGYNSPLHF. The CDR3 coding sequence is TGCGCCAGCAGCCAAGATTTGGGCTATAATTCACCCCTCCACTTT.

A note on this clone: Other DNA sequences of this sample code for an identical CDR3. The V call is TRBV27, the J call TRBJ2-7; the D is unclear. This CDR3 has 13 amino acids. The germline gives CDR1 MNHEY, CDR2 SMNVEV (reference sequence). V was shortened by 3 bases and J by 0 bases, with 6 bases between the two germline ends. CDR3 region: CASSFLDSYEQYF. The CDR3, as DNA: TGTGCCAGCAGTTTCCTTGACTCCTACGAGCAGTACTTC.

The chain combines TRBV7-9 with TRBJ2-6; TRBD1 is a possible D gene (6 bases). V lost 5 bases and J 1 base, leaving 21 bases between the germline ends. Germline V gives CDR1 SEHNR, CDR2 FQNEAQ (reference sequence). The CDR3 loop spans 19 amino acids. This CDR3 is CASSDGFGQRTSGANVLTF. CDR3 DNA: TGTGCCAGCAGCGACGGCTTTGGACAGAGAACATCTGGGGCCAACGTCCTGACTTTC.

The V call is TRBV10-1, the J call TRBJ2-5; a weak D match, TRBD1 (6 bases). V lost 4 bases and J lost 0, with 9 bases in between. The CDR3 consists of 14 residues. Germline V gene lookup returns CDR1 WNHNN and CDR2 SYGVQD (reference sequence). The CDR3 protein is CASSATGYQETQYF. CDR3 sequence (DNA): TGCGCCAGCAGTGCTACAGGGTACCAAGAGACCCAGTACTTC.

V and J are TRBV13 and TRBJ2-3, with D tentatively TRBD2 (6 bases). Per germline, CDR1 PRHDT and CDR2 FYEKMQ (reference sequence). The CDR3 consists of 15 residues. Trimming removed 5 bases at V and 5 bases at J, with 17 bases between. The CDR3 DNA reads TGTGCCAGCAGCCCTACGGGACTTGCGGGAGATACGCAGTATTTT. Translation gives CASSPTGLAGDTQYF.

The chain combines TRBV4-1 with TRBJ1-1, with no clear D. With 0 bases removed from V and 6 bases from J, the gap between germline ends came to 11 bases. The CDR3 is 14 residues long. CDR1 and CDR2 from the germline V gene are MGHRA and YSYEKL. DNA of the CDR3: TGCGCCAGCAGCCAAGATTTGTTGGGGTCTGAAGCTTTCTTT. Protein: CASSQDLLGSEAFF.

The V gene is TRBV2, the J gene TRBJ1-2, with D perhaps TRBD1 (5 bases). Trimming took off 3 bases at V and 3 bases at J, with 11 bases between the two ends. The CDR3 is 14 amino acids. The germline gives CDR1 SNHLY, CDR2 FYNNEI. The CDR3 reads CASSDQGGDYGYTF. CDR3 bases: TGTGCCAGCAGTGACCAGGGCGGGGACTATGGCTACACCTTC.

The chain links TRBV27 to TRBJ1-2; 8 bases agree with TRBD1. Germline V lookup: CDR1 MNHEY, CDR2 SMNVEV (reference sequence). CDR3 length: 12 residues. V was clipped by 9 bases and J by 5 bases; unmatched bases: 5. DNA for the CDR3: TGTGCCAGTGGGGACAGGTTATATGGCTACACCTTC. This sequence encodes CASGDRLYGYTF.

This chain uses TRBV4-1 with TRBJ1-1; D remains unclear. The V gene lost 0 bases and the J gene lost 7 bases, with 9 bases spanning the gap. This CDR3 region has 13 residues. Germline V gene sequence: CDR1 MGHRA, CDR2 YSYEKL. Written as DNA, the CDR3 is TGCGCCAGCAGCCAAGAATTTCTGCTTGAAGCTTTCTTT. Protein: CASSQEFLLEAFF.

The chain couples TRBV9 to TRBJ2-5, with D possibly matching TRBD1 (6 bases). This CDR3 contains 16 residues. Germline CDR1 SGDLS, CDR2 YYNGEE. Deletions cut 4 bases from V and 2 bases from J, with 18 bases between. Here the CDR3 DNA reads TGTGCCAGCAGCCTTCCCTCGGACAGTCCGCAAGAGACCCAGTACTTC. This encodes CASSLPSDSPQETQYF.

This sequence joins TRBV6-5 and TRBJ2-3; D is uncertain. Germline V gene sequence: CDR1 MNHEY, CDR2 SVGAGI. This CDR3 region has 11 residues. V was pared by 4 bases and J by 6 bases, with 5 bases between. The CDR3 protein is CASSFSDTQYF. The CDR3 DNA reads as TGTGCCAGCAGTTTTAGCGATACGCAGTATTTT.

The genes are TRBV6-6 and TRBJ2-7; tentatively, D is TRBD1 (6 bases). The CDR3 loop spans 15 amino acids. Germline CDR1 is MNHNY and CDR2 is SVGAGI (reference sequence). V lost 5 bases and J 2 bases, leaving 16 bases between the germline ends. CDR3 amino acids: CASSAGAMGPYEQYF. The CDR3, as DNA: TGTGCCAGCAGTGCAGGGGCCATGGGCCCCTACGAGCAGTACTTC.

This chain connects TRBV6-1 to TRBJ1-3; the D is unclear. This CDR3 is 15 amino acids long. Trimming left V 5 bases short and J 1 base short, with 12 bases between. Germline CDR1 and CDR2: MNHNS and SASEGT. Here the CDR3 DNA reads TGTGCCAGCAGTCAGATCGGCCTATCTGGAAACACCATATATTTT. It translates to CASSQIGLSGNTIYF.

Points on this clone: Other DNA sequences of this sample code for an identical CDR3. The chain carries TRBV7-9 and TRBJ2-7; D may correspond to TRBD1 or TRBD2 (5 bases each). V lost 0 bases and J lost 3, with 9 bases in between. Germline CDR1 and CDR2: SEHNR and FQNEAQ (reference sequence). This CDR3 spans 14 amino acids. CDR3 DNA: TGTGCCAGCAGCTTAGCGGGGACCGTCTACGAGCAGTACTTC. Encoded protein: CASSLAGTVYEQYF.

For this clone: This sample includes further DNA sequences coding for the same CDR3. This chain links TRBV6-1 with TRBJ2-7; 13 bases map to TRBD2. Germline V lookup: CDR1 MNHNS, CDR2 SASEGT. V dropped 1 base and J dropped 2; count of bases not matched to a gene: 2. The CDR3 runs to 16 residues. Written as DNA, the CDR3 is TGTGCCAGCAGTGAAGGACTAGCGGGGGGACCCTACGAGCAGTACTTC. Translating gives CASSEGLAGGPYEQYF.

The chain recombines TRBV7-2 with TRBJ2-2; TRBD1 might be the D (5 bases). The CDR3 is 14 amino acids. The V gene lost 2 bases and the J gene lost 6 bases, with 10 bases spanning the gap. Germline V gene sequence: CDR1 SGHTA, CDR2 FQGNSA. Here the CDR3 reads CASSLFAGPGELFF. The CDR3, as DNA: TGTGCCAGCAGCTTATTCGCAGGGCCCGGGGAGCTGTTTTTT.

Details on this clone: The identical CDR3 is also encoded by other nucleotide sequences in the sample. For the CDR3, the DNA is TGTGCCAGCAGTTTGAGGGGGGAAGTCTACGAGCAGTACTTC. As protein: CASSLRGEVYEQYF. The chain joins TRBV28 to TRBJ2-7; D is possibly TRBD1 or TRBD2 (6 bases each). CDR3 length: 14 amino acids. CDR1 and CDR2 from the germline V gene are MDHEN and SYDVKM. Trimming left V 3 bases short and J 3 bases short, with 12 bases between.